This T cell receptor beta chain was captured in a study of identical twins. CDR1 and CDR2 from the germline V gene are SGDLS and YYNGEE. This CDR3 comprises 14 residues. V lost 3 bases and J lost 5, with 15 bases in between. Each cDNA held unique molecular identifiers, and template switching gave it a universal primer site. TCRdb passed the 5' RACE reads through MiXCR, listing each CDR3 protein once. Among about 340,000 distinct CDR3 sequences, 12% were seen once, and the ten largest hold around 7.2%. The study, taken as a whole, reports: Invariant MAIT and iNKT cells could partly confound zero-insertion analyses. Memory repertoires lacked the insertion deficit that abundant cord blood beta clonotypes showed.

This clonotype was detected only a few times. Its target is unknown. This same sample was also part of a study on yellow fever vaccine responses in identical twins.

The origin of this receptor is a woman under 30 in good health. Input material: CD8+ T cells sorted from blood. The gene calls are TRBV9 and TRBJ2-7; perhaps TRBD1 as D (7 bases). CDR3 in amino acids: CASSAQGGRDEQYF. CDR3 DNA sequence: TGTGCCAGCAGCGCTCAGGGGGGTCGCGACGAGCAGTACTTC.